These 15 T cell receptor beta chains were sequenced from one sample in a study of blood T cells in healthy people across ages. The use of a sample-barcoded 5' primer and a J-beta primer mix characterized a second PCR of about 7 to 12 cycles. MiXCR was run by TCRdb on the 5' RACE reads, yielding one entry per CDR3 protein. The data show around 900,000 distinct CDR3 sequences, more than 25% seen once. Sequenced material: blood. The receptors shown here come from a woman of 80 years or more in good health.

This clonotype was seen a few times. The chain uses TRBV6-1 and TRBJ1-5; possibly TRBD1 for D (6 bases). V lost 6 bases and J lost 4, with 13 bases in between. The CDR3 has 14 amino acids. Germline V gene data show CDR1 as MNHNS and CDR2 as SASEGT. DNA for the CDR3: TGTGCCAGCAGCGCGGACAGCCTTAATCAGCCCCAGCATTTT. Its translation is CASSADSLNQPQHF.

This chain joins TRBV7-2 and TRBJ2-5; 12 nucleotides align to TRBD2. The V and J ends lost 3 bases and 11 bases, in that order; junction bases with no gene match: 19. Germline CDR1 SGHTA, CDR2 FQGNSA. The CDR3 extends over 18 amino acids. The CDR3 loop is CASSLALAGGNSYNEQYF. In DNA, the CDR3 is TGTGCCAGCAGCTTGGCACTAGCGGGGGGTAACTCCTACAATGAGCAGTACTTC.

The V call is TRBV12-5, the J call TRBJ2-6, with TRBD1 identical over 8 bases. The CDR3 is made up of 17 amino acids. The germline gives CDR1 LGHNT, CDR2 FRNRAP. The V gene end was trimmed by 5 bases and the J gene end by 0 bases; junction bases not matched to a gene: 6. CDR3: CASGPRDRYSGANVLTF. DNA for the CDR3: TGTGCTAGTGGTCCCCGGGACAGGTACTCTGGGGCCAACGTCCTGACTTTC.

The chain joins TRBV15 to TRBJ1-6, with D unclear. V was pared by 1 base and J by 5 bases, with 15 bases between. Germline V gene sequence: CDR1 LNHNV, CDR2 YYDKDF (reference sequence). This CDR3 spans 17 amino acids. The CDR3 nucleotides read TGTGCCACCAGCAGAGTCTTCCTGGCCGGGAATAATTCACCCCTCCACTTT. Its protein product is CATSRVFLAGNNSPLHF.

This clonotype was counted many times. The V call is TRBV5-1, the J call TRBJ1-2, with D unresolved. This CDR3 has 12 amino acids. Trimming stripped 4 bases from V and 4 bases from J, with 8 bases between. The V gene's germline CDR1 is SGHRS and CDR2 YFSETQ. CDR3 in DNA: TGCGCCAGCAGCACCTCCAGCTATGGCTACACCTTC. This gives the protein CASSTSSYGYTF.

Comment on this clonotype: Germline is not matched at one junction end, which may reflect a read error. This chain links TRBV18 with TRBJ1-1; D is perhaps TRBD1 (6 bases). Germline CDR1 reads KGHSH; CDR2 reads LQKENI. This CDR3 comprises 14 residues. DNA for the CDR3: TGTGCCAACTCACCTCAGGGGCTGAACACTGAAGCTTTCTTT. Translating it yields CANSPQGLNTEAFF.

The rearrangement joins TRBV7-2 to TRBJ2-1, with D unresolved. V lost 1 base and J 8 bases, leaving 18 bases between the germline ends. Looked up from germline, CDR1 is SGHTA and CDR2 is FQGNSA. The CDR3 contains 16 residues. CDR3 amino acids: CASSLGFVGLGDEQFF. In nucleotides, the CDR3 is TGTGCCAGCAGCTTAGGGTTTGTGGGCCTTGGTGATGAGCAGTTCTTC.

About this clonotype: A much bigger clone sits one base away, suggesting this may be a read error. The genes are TRBV20-1 and TRBJ2-1; TRBD2 aligns across 10 bases. The CDR3 runs 19 residues. Germline V gene sequence: CDR1 DFQATT, CDR2 SNEGSKA (reference sequence). In DNA form, the CDR3 reads TGCAGTGCAGGGATGTCTAGCGGGGGCTTGTTGAGCTCCTACAATAAGCAGTTCTTC. Amino acid sequence: CSAGMSSGGLLSSYNKQFF.

As for this clonotype: It may be a read error: a sequence one base away is much more abundant. The gene calls are TRBV20-1 and TRBJ2-1, with D perhaps being TRBD1 or TRBD2 (5 bases each). The CDR3 covers 13 residues. Germline V gene sequence: CDR1 DFQATT, CDR2 SNEGSKA (reference sequence). V was clipped by 2 bases and J by 9 bases, with 14 bases between them. The CDR3 protein is CSARLAGIPEQFF. The CDR3 DNA sequence: TGCAGTGCTAGACTAGCAGGGATCCCTGAGCAGTTCTTC.

The table lists this clonotype with many counts. CDR3 sequence: CASSRRDSNQPQHF. CDR3 sequence (DNA): TGTGCCAGCAGTCGCCGGGACAGCAATCAGCCCCAGCATTTT. The chain carries TRBV12-3 or TRBV12-4 and TRBJ1-5; possible D gene TRBD1, 5 bases. Trimming took off 5 bases at V and 1 base at J, with 9 bases between the two ends. This CDR3 comprises 14 residues.

This clonotype was detected a few times. A much larger clone lies one base from this, so it may be a read error. The chain employs TRBV5-1 and TRBJ1-2; TRBD1 matches 10 bases. Germline V gene sequence: CDR1 SGHRS, CDR2 YFSETQ. The V and J ends lost 0 bases and 4 bases, in that order; junction bases with no gene match: 6. This CDR3 region has 16 residues. CDR3 bases: TGCGCCAGCAGCTTGGATACGACAGGGGGCAGCTATGGCTACACCTTC. This sequence encodes CASSLDTTGGSYGYTF. The full variable domain, rest sourced from reference TRBV5-1 and TRBJ1-2, is KAGVTQTPRYLIKTRGQQVTLSCSPISGHRSVSWYQQTPGQGLQFLFEYFSETQRNKGNFPGRFSGRQFSNSRSEMNVSTLELGDSALYLCASSLDTTGGSYGYTFGSGTRLTVV.

This clonotype was observed at least ten times. The chain links TRBV20-1 to TRBJ1-2; D not certain. The V end was cut by 1 base, the J end by 0 bases, with 6 bases between. This CDR3 contains 13 residues. CDR1 and CDR2 from the germline V gene are DFQATT and SNEGSKA (reference sequence). The CDR3 reads CSARGVSNYGYTF. The CDR3 DNA reads as TGCAGTGCTAGAGGAGTTTCTAACTATGGCTACACCTTC.

This clonotype was recorded at least ten times. The chain carries TRBV7-2 and TRBJ2-3, with D possibly matching TRBD2 (6 bases). Trimming shortened V by 1 base and J by 5 bases, and 13 bases separated the two germline ends. The CDR3 length is 15 residues. Germline V gene lookup returns CDR1 SGHTA and CDR2 FQGNSA. CDR3 sequence reads: CASSLVLSSGDTQYF. The CDR3 DNA follows: TGTGCCAGCAGCTTAGTCTTGAGTAGCGGAGATACGCAGTATTTT.

V and J are TRBV20-1 and TRBJ2-3, with 10 bases identical to TRBD2. Looked up from germline, CDR1 is DFQATT and CDR2 is SNEGSKA (reference sequence). This CDR3 is built from 14 residues. The V and J ends lost 4 bases and 3 bases, in that order; junction bases with no gene match: 4. CDR3 sequence reads: CSANSGGRTDTQYF. The CDR3 DNA reads TGCAGTGCTAATAGCGGGGGGAGGACAGATACGCAGTATTTT.

This clonotype was seen only a few times. The rearrangement joins TRBV2 to TRBJ1-2; no reliable D call. The CDR3 sequence is 13 residues long. V lost 3 bases and J 5 bases, leaving 10 bases between the germline ends. From germline, CDR1 is SNHLY and CDR2 FYNNEI. The CDR3 loop is CASSDGESYGYTF. The CDR3 DNA sequence: TGTGCCAGCAGTGACGGAGAGTCTTATGGCTACACCTTC. The complete variable domain, with remaining parts taken from reference TRBV2 and TRBJ1-2, reads EPEVTQTPSHQVTQMGQEVILRCVPISNHLYFYWYRQILGQKVEFLVSFYNNEISEKSEIFDDQFSVERPDGSNFTLKIRSTKLEDSAMYFCASSDGESYGYTFGSGTRLTVV.